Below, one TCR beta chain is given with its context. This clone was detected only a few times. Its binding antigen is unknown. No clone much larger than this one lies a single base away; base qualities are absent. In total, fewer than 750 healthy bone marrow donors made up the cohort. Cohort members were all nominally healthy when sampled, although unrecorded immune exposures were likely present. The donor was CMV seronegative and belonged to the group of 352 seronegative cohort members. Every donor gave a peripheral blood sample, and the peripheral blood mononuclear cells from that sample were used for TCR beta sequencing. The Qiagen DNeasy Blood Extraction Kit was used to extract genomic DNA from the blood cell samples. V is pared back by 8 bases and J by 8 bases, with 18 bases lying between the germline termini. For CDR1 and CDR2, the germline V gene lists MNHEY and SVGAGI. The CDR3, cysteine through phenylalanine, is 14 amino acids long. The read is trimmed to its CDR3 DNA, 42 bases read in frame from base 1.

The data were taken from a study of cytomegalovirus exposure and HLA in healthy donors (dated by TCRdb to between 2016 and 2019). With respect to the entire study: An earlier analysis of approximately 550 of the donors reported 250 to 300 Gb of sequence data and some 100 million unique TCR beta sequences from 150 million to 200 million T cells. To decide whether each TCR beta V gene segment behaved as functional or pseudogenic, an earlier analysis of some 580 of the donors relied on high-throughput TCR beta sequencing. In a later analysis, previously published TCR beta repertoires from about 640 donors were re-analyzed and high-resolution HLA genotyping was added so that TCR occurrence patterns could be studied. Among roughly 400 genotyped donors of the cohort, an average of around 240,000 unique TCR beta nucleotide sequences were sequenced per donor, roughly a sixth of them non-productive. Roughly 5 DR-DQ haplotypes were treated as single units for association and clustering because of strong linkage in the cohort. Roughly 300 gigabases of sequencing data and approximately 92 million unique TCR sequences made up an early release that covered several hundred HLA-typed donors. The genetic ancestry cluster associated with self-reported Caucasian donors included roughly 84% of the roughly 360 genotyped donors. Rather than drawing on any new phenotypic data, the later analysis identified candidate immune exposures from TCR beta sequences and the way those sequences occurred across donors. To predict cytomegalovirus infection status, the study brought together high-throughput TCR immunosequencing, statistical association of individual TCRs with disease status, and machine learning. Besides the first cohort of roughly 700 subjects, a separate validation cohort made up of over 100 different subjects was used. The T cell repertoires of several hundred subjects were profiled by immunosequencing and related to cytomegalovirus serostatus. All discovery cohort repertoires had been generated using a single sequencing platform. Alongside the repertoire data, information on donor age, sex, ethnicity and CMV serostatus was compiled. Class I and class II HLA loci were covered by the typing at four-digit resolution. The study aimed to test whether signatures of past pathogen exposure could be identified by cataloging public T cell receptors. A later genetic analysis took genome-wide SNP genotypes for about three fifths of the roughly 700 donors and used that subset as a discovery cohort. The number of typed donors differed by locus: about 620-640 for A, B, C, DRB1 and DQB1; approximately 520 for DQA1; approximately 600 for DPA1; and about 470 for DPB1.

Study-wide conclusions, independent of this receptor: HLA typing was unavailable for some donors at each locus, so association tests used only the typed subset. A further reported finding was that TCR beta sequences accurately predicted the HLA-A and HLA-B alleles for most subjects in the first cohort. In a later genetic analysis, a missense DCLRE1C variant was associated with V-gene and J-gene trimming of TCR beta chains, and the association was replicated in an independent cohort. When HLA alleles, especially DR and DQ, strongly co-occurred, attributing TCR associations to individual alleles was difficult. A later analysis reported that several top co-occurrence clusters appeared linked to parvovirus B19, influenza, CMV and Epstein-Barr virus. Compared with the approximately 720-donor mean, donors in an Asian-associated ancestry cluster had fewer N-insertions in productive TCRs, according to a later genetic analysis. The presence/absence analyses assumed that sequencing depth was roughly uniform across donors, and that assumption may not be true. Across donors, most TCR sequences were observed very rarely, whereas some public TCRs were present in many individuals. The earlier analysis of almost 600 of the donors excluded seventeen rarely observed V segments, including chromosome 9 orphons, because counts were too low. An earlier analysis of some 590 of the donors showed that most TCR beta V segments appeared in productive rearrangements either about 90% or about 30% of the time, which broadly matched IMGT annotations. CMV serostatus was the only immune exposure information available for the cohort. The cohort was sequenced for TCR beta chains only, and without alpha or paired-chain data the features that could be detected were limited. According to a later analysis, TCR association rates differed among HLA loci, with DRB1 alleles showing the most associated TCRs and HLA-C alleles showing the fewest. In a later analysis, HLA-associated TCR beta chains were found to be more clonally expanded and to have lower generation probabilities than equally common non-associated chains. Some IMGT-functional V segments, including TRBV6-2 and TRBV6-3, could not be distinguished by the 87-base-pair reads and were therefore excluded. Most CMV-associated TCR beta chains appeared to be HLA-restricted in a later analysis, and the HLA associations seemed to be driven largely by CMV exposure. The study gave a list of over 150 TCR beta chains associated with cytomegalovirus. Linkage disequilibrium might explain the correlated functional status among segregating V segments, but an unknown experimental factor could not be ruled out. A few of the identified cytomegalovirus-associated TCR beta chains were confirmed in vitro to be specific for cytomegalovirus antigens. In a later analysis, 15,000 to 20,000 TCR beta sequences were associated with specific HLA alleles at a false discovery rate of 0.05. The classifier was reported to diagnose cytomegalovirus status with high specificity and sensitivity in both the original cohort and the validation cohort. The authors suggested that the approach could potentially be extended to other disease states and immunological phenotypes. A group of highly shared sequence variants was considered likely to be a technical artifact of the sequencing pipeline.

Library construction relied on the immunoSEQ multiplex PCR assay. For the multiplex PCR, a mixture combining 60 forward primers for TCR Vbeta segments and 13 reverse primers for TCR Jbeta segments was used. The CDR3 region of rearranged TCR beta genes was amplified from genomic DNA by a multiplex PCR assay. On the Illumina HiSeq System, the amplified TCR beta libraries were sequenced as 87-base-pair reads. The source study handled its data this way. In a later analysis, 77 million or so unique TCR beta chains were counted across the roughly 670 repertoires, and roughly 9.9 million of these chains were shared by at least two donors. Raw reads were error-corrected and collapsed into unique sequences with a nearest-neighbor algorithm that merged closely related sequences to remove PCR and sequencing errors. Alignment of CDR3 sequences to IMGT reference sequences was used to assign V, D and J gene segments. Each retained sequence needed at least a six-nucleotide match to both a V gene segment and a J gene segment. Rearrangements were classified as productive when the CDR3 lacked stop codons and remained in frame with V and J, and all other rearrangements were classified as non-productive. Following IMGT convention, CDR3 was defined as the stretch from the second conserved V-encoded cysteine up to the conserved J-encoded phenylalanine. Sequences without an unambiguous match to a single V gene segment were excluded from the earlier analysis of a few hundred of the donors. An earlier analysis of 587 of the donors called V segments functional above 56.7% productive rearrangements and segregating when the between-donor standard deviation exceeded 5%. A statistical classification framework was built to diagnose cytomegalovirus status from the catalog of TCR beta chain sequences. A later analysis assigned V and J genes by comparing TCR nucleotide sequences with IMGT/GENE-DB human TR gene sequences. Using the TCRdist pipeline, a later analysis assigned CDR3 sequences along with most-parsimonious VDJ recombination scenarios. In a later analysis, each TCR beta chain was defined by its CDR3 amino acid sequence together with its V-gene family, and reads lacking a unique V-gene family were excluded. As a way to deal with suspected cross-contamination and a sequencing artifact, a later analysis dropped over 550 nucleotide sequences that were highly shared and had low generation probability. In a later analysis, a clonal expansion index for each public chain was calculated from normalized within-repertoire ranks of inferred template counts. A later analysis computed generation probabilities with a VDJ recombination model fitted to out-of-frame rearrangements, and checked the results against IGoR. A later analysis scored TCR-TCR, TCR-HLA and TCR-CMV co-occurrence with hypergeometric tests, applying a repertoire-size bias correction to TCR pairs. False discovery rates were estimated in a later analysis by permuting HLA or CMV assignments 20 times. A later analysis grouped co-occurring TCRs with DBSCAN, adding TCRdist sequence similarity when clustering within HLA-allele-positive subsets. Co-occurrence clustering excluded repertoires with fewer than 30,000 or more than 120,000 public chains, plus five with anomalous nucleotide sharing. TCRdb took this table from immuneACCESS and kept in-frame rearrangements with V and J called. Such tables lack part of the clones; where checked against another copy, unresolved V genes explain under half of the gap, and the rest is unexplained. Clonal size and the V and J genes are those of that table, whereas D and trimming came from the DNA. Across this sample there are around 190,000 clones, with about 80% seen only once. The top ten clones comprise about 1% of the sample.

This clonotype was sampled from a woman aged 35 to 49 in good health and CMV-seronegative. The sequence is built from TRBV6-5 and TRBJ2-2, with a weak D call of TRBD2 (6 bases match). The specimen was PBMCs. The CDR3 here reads CASRNGREQGELFF. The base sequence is TGTGCCAGCCGAAATGGACGGGAGCAGGGGGAGCTGTTTTTT.